This entry lists 12 T cell receptor beta chains sequenced from one sample in a study of cytomegalovirus exposure and HLA in healthy donors. PCR employed 60 Vbeta and 13 Jbeta primers. Sequenced by immunoSEQ multiplex PCR; TCRdb stores in-frame clones only, minus some. The data contain 190,000 or so clones, 60% to 85% of them seen just once; the ten biggest clones take up roughly 1.4%. Sequencing used PBMCs. Source of these receptors: a girl aged 5 to 17 in good health and CMV-seropositive.

The rearrangement joins TRBV15 to TRBJ1-6, with D tentatively TRBD1 (6 bases). Germline CDR1 LNHNV, CDR2 YYDKDF (reference sequence). The CDR3 totals 14 residues. V lost 6 bases, J lost 7 bases, and 13 bases lay in between. CDR3 nucleotide sequence: TGTGCCACCAGACGCCAGGGGAACAATTCACCCCTCCACTTT. Its translation is CATRRQGNNSPLHF. The full variable domain, its missing parts supplied by reference TRBV15 and TRBJ1-6, is DAMVIQNPRYQVTQFGKPVTLSCSQTLNHNVMYWYQQKSSQAPKLLFHYYDKDFNNEADTPDNFQSRRPNTSFCFLDIRSPGLGDTAMYLCATRRQGNNSPLHFGNGTRLTVT.

The chain uses TRBV5-1 and TRBJ1-4, with a tentative D call TRBD1 (5 bases). V gave up 9 bases and J gave up 2 bases, with 26 bases separating them. Per the germline V gene, CDR1 is SGHRS and CDR2 is YFSETQ. The CDR3 covers 18 residues. CDR3: CAMPGWGEGISTNEKLFF. Here the CDR3 DNA reads TGCGCCATGCCAGGTTGGGGGGAGGGGATATCGACTAATGAAAAACTGTTTTTT.

This clone showed up just a few times. Other DNA sequences from this sample encode an identical CDR3 as well. The chain recombines TRBV7-2 with TRBJ1-5; D gene ambiguous. Germline V lookup: CDR1 SGHTA, CDR2 FQGNSA. Trimming left V 3 bases short and J 2 bases short, with 5 bases between. The CDR3 length is 13 residues. The CDR3 is CASSLRGNQPQHF. The CDR3 bases are TGTGCCAGCAGCTTGAGGGGCAATCAGCCCCAGCATTTT.

This clone occurred a few times. The chain uses TRBV5-1 and TRBJ1-6, with D perhaps TRBD1 (6 bases). In germline, CDR1 is SGHRS, CDR2 YFSETQ. The CDR3 spans 16 residues. The germline V and J ends were trimmed by 4 bases and 1 base, with 12 bases remaining between them. The CDR3 here is CASSGGAASYNSPLHF. The CDR3 bases are TGCGCCAGCAGCGGGGGGGCGGCATCCTATAATTCACCCCTCCACTTT.

The rearrangement uses TRBV6-6 and TRBJ1-2, with 9 bases identical to TRBD1. Trimming took 4 bases from V and 3 from J; bases not matched to a gene: 9. The CDR3 has 16 residues. Looked up from germline, CDR1 is MNHNY and CDR2 is SVGAGI (reference sequence). Written as DNA, the CDR3 is TGTGCCAGCAGTTTGGGGACAGGGCGAGGGGACTATGGCTACACCTTC. The encoded protein is CASSLGTGRGDYGYTF.

The rearrangement joins TRBV7-2 to TRBJ2-7; TRBD2 matches at 7 bases. V lost 5 bases to trimming and J lost 6 bases; unmatched junction nucleotides: 10. This CDR3 has 14 residues. Per germline, CDR1 SGHTA and CDR2 FQGNSA. In DNA, the CDR3 is TGTGCCAGCAGCGAAAGTTGGGGGGGAGGCGAGCAGTACTTC. Protein: CASSESWGGGEQYF. Variable domain in full (rest from reference TRBV7-2 and TRBJ2-7): GAGVSQSPSNKVTEKGKDVELRCDPISGHTALYWYRQSLGQGLEFLIYFQGNSAPDKSGLPSDRFSAERTGGSVSTLTIQRTQQEDSAVYLCASSESWGGGEQYFGPGTRLTVT.

The CDR3 is CASGPQTGNTEAFF. The CDR3 DNA reads as TGTGCCAGCGGCCCTCAGACAGGAAACACTGAAGCTTTCTTT. The chain recombines TRBV2 with TRBJ1-1; TRBD1 might be the D (6 bases). V was clipped by 8 bases and J by 2 bases, with 15 bases between them. The germline gives CDR1 SNHLY, CDR2 FYNNEI. The CDR3 has 14 amino acids.

The chain uses TRBV7-7 and TRBJ2-3; D is unresolved. Trimming stripped 5 bases from V and 0 bases from J, with 21 bases between. This CDR3 region has 18 residues. CDR1 is SSHAT, CDR2 FNYEAQ, per germline (reference sequence). CDR3 residues: CASSPRLGLITSTDTQYF. The CDR3, as DNA: TGTGCCAGCAGCCCACGACTCGGCCTTATCACTAGCACAGATACGCAGTATTTT.

The rearrangement joins TRBV5-6 to TRBJ1-1; 7 bases are shared with TRBD1. Germline V lookup: CDR1 SGHDT, CDR2 YYEEEE. J was trimmed by 0 bases and V by 4 bases; bases with no gene match: 3. The CDR3 covers 14 residues. This CDR3 is CASSHGQVNTEAFF. The CDR3 region has the DNA TGTGCCAGCAGCCACGGACAGGTGAACACTGAAGCTTTCTTT. Complete variable domain (other parts from reference TRBV5-6 and TRBJ1-1): DAGVTQSPTHLIKTRGQQVTLRCSPKSGHDTVSWYQQALGQGPQFIFQYYEEEERQRGNFPDRFSGHQFPNYSSELNVNALLLGDSALYLCASSHGQVNTEAFFGQGTRLTVV.

This chain joins TRBV6-6 and TRBJ2-7, with 7 bases matching TRBD1. This CDR3 region has 15 residues. Germline V lookup: CDR1 MNHNY, CDR2 SVGAGI (reference sequence). Germline trimming cut 6 bases from V and 4 bases from J; bases unmatched to any gene: 12. As DNA, the CDR3 is TGTGCCAGCAGACCAGGGGGACCGTCTCTGTACGAGCAGTACTTC. Protein: CASRPGGPSLYEQYF.

The gene calls are TRBV7-8 and TRBJ2-7, with 7 bases matching TRBD1. V lost 1 base to trimming and J lost 1 base; unmatched junction nucleotides: 4. The germline gives CDR1 SGHVS, CDR2 FQNEAQ. The CDR3 totals 15 residues. The chain's CDR3 is CASSLVQGLSYEQYF. DNA for the CDR3: TGTGCCAGCAGCTTAGTACAGGGGCTGTCCTACGAGCAGTACTTC.

The rearrangement uses TRBV18 and TRBJ2-7; TRBD2 agrees at 13 bases. The length of the CDR3 is 16 residues. Losses at the gene ends were 2 bases for V and 6 bases for J; bases not matched to a gene: 7. CDR1 KGHSH and CDR2 LQKENI come from the germline V gene. CDR3 bases: TGTGCCAGCTCACCAGGACTAGCGGGGGCCCAAGCCGAGCAGTACTTC. Protein: CASSPGLAGAQAEQYF.